This T cell receptor (beta chain) was captured in a study of T-cell reconstitution after alpha-beta-depleted transplantation in children (TCRdb year 2016). Regarding the complete study: Using TCR repertoire profiling, the study followed T-cell immune reconstitution in a quantitative way in children after TCRalphabeta/CD19-depleted allogeneic hematopoietic cell transplantation.

Results and caveats for the whole study, not just this receptor: In some patients, high TCRbeta diversity at day 60 was attributed to recipient T cells and intrathymic progenitors that had survived conditioning. The frequencies of hyperexpanded clones fell over the following months, and after one year, T-cell counts and TCRbeta diversity were mostly attributed to newly produced T cells. The apparently early alphabetaT-cell count recovery about two months after transplant was reportedly dependent on only several hundred rapidly expanded clones derived from non-depleted graft cells.

This clonotype was seen repeatedly, ten times or more. Its antigen remains undetermined. Base qualities are not at hand, and no much larger clone is one base apart. Trimming costs V 2 bases and J 3 bases, and their ends lie 7 bases apart. Measured from the cysteine to the phenylalanine, the CDR3 is 13 residues long. CDR3 DNA is the only sequence kept; it has 39 bases, read in frame from the first base. The library was obtained by PCR. The sequencer was an Illumina HiSeq 2500. TCR library preparation used molecular barcoding, with unique molecular identifiers applied to normalize quantification of the TCRbeta repertoire. TCRdb reran the public reads through fastp at Q25 and MiXCR, keeping productive beta chains. Each entry merges the rows of one CDR3 protein and shows their most common DNA and genes. The sample profile shows hundreds of thousands of distinct CDR3 sequences; roughly a tenth of them were found once. Of the sample, around 2% is held by the ten largest clones.

Per the publication, the treatment or condition label means: allogeneic hematopoietic cell transplantation with graft depleted of TCRalphabeta T cells and CD19 B cells. The transplant recipients were children given TCRalphabeta/CD19-depleted allogeneic hematopoietic cell grafts. The rearranged chain carries TRBV12-3 or TRBV12-4 and TRBJ1-1; there is no confident call for the D gene. This sequence was found in a child aged 2 to 15 with inherited bone marrow failure, due to receive a stem cell transplant. The sequencing used PBMCs, collected before TCRalphabeta/CD19-depleted stem cell transplant. The DNA reads as follows: TGTGCCAGCAGTTTACGCCAGGACACTGAAGCTTTCTTT. It is translated as CASSLRQDTEAFF.